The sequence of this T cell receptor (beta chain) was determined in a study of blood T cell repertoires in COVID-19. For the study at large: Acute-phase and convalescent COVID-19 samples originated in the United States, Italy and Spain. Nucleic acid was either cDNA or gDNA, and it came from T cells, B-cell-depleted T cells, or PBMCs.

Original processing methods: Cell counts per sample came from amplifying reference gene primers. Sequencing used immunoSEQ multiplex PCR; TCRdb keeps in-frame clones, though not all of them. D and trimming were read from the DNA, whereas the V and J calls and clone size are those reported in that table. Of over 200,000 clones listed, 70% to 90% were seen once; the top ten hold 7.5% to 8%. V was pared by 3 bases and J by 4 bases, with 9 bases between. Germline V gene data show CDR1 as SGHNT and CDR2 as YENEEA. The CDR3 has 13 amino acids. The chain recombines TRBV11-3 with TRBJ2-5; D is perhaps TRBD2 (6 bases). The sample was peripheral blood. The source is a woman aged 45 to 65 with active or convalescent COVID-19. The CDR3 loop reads CASSLSGRETQYF. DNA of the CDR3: TGTGCCAGCAGCTTGAGCGGGCGAGAGACCCAGTACTTC.